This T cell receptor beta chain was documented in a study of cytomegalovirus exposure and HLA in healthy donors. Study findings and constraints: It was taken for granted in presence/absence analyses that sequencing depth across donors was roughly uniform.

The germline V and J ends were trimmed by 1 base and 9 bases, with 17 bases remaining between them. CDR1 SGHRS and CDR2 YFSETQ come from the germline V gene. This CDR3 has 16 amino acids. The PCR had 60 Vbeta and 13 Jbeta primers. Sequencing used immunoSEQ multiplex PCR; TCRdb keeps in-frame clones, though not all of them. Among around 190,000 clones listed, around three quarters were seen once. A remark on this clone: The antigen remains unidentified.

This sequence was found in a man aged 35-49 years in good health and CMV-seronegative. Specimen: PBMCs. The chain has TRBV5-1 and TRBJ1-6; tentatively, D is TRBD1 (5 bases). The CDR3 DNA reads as TGCGCCAGCAGCTTGTGGGGGGTTGGTCAGGGTTCACCCCTCCACTTT. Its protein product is CASSLWGVGQGSPLHF.